The TCR beta chain under discussion was sequenced for a study of T cell responses to AZD1222 COVID-19 vaccine. The table came from immunoSEQ multiplex PCR; TCRdb's copy has only in-frame clones and leaves some out. The data contain approximately 150,000 clones, roughly 90% of them singletons. Germline values: CDR1 LNHDA, CDR2 SQIVND (reference sequence). This CDR3 has 13 residues. With 5 bases clipped from V and 6 bases from J, the junction kept 6 bases outside the gene matches. Details on this clone: Its antigen remains unidentified.

Regarding the study as a whole: Only a handful of AZD1222 recipients, more than 5 in all, had baseline seropositivity. Clonal diversity may have been underestimated in mostly white British donors.

The gene calls are TRBV19 and TRBJ2-7, with 8 bases matching TRBD2. Sequencing was performed on peripheral blood, taken 28 days after the second AZD1222 dose. The receptor was isolated from an adult who received the AZD1222 COVID-19 vaccine. CDR3 sequence: CASSLRTSPEQYF. DNA for the CDR3: TGTGCCAGTAGTCTGAGGACTAGCCCCGAGCAGTACTTC.